This T cell receptor beta chain appears in the sequencing data of a study of T cell responses to AZD1222 COVID-19 vaccine. Overall study: Doses given second, at about 4 or about 12 weeks, were pooled. Overall study findings and caveats: Two doses of AZD1222 preceded a rise in Spike-specific TCR breadth and depth. Most donors were white British, females outnumbered males, and clonal diversity was possibly underestimated. Vaccine-associated CD4 TCRs spanned spike, dominant at 160-218 and 743-854.

This CDR3 is 13 amino acids long. Germline values: CDR1 WNHNN, CDR2 SYGVQD (reference sequence). Trimming left V 4 bases short and J 4 bases short, with 10 bases between. Remarks on this clone: Its antigen is not identified.

Repertoires were generated with immunoSEQ multiplex PCR, while TCRdb's copy carries only in-frame clones and drops some. The sample shows 160,000 or so clones, 85% to 95% of them seen only once. The source was peripheral blood, collected on day 0 of AZD1222 vaccination. V gene TRBV10-1 combines with J gene TRBJ1-2; no definite D call. The source of this sequence is an adult in good health. The CDR3 coding sequence is TGCGCCAGCAGTGTGGGCCGATCCTATGGCTACACCTTC. This gives the protein CASSVGRSYGYTF.